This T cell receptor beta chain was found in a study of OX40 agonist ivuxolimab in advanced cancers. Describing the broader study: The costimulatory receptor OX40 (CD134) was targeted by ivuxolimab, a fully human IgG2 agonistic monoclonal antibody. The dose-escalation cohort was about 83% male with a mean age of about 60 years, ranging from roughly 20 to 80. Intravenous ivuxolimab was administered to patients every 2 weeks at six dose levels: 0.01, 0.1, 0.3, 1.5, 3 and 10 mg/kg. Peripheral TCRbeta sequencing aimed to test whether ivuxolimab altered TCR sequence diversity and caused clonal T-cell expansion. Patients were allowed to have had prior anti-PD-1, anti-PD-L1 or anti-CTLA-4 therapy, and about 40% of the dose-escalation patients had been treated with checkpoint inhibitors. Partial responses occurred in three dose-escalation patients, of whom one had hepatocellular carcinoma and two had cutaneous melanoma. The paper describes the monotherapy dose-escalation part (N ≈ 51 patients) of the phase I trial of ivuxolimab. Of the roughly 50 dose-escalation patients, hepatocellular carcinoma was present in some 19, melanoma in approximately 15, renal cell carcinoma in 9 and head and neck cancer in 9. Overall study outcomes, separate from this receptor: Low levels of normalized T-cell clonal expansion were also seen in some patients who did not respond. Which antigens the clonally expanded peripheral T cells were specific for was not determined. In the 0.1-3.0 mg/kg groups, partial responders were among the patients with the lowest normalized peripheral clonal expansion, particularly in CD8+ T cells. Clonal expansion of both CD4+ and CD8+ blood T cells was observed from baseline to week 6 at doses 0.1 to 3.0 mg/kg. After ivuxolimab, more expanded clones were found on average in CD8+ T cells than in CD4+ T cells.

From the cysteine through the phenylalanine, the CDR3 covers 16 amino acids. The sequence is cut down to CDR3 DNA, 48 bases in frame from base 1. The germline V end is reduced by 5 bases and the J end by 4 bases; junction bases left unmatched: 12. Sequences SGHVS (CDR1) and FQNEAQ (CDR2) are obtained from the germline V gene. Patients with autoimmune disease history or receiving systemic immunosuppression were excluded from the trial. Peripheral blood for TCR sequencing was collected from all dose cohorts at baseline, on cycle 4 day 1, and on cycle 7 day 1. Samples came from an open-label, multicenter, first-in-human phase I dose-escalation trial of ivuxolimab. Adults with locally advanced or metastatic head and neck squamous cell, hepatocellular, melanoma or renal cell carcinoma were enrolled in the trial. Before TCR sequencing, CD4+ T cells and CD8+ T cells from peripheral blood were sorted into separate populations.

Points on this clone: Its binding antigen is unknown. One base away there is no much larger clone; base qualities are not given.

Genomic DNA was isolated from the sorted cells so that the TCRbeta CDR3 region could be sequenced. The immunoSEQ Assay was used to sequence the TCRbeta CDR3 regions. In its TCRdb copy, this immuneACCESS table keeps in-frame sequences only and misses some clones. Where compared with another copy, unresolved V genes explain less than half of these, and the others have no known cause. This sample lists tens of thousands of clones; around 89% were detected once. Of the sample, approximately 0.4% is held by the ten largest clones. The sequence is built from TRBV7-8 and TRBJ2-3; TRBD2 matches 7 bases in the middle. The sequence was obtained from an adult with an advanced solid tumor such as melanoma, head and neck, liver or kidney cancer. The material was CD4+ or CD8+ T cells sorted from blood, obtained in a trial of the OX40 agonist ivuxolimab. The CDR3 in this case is CASSPPTAGVSDTQYF. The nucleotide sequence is TGTGCCAGCAGCCCACCGACCGCGGGAGTGTCAGATACGCAGTATTTT.